This T cell receptor beta chain was found in a study of shared clonotypes between healthy human individuals. Across the study: Donors consisted of a couple of women and a few men between 18 and 49. Overall study results and limits: Few donors limited the genetic and exposure-history diversity represented.

The unsorted PBMC replicate PCRs were performed with roughly 300 ng DNA, 32,000 or so T cell genomes. Unsorted PBMC DNA was run through sequencing on ten immunoSEQ deep assay plates. Clones were read by immunoSEQ multiplex PCR, and TCRdb kept only the in-frame ones, dropping some. The sample has 450,000 to 500,000 clones, roughly 80% seen once; the top ten hold roughly 13%. CDR1 LGHNA and CDR2 YNFKEQ come from the germline V gene. This CDR3 is 16 amino acids long. The V gene end was trimmed by 3 bases and the J gene end by 6 bases; junction bases not matched to a gene: 14. Worth noting for this clone: Its antigen is not known.

The source of this sequence is a woman between 35 and 50 years old in good health. Some clones in this sample may be carry-over from other donors' samples. What was sequenced was PBMCs. The genes are TRBV4-2 and TRBJ2-7; 7 bases match TRBD2. The CDR3 loop is CASSHDVGGEPGEQYF. CDR3 bases: TGTGCCAGCAGCCATGACGTGGGGGGGGAACCGGGCGAGCAGTACTTC.